The 30 T cell receptor beta chains reported below all come from one sample, sequenced in a study of blood T cells in healthy people across ages. The use of a sample-barcoded 5' primer and a J-beta primer mix characterized a second PCR of roughly 6 to 11 cycles. Each CDR3 protein gets one entry after TCRdb re-called the 5' RACE reads with MiXCR. The profile shows hundreds of thousands of distinct CDR3 sequences, 45% to 65% of them singletons. The specimen was blood. The receptors stem from a man in his fifties or sixties in good health.

The CDR3 spells CASSQEGGVDKNIQYF. DNA of the CDR3: TGCGCCAGCAGCCAAGAGGGGGGGGTAGATAAAAACATTCAGTACTTC. V usage is TRBV4-1 and J usage is TRBJ2-4, with 7 positions matching TRBD2. The CDR3 is 16 amino acids. After removal of 0 bases from V and 4 bases from J, the junction contained 6 bases not matched to a gene. The germline gives CDR1 MGHRA, CDR2 YSYEKL.

This clonotype has just a few counts. CDR3 amino acids: CSVWDRVNTEAFF. CDR3 DNA sequence: TGCAGCGTTTGGGACAGAGTGAACACTGAAGCTTTCTTT. The J gene is TRBJ1-1, the V gene TRBV29-1, with 7 bases that match TRBD1. CDR3 length: 13 residues. The germline V gene encodes CDR1 SQVTM and CDR2 ANQGSEA. The ends lost 5 bases at V and 0 bases at J; junction bases unmatched: 3.

This clonotype was recorded a few times. This chain links TRBV24-1 with TRBJ2-1, with 7 bases lining up with TRBD1. Per the germline V gene, CDR1 is KGHDR and CDR2 is SFDVKD. V trimming: 4 bases; J trimming: 7 bases; junction bases outside the gene matches: 6. CDR3 length equals 14 residues. This chain's CDR3 is CATSDPTGKNEQFF. The CDR3 DNA follows: TGTGCCACCAGTGACCCGACAGGGAAGAATGAGCAGTTCTTC.

The CDR3 sequence: CSARRVEETQYF. The CDR3, as DNA: TGCAGTGCTAGAAGGGTAGAAGAGACCCAGTACTTC. The chain uses TRBV20-1 and TRBJ2-5; D call uncertain. The CDR3 length is 12 residues. The V gene lost 2 bases and the J gene lost 3 bases, with 7 bases spanning the gap. Per the germline V gene, CDR1 is DFQATT and CDR2 is SNEGSKA (reference sequence).

The chain is built from TRBV7-2 and TRBJ2-3, with D unresolved. CDR3 length equals 14 residues. V was pared by 0 bases and J by 2 bases, with 6 bases between. Per germline, CDR1 SGHTA and CDR2 FQGNSA. The CDR3 loop reads CASSLALHTDTQYF. Here the CDR3 DNA reads TGTGCCAGCAGCTTAGCTTTGCACACAGATACGCAGTATTTT.

This clonotype has only a few counts. The chain links TRBV29-1 to TRBJ1-2, with D unresolved. V was pared by 5 bases and J by 1 base, with 8 bases between. CDR1 SQVTM and CDR2 ANQGSEA come from the germline V gene. The CDR3 sequence is 12 residues long. CDR3 nucleotide sequence: TGCAGCGTTCATCACGATAACTATGGCTACACCTTC. Amino acids: CSVHHDNYGYTF.

This CDR3 is CSARKAGHATNEKLFF. CDR3 coding DNA: TGCAGTGCTAGAAAGGCAGGACACGCAACTAATGAAAAACTGTTTTTT. The rearrangement links TRBV20-1 to TRBJ1-4; D is possibly TRBD1 (5 bases). Per germline, CDR1 DFQATT and CDR2 SNEGSKA (reference sequence). This CDR3 has 16 amino acids. V shed 2 bases and J shed 0 bases, with 13 bases lying between them.

The V gene is TRBV28, the J gene TRBJ1-2; D ambiguous. This CDR3 comprises 13 residues. The V gene's germline CDR1 is MDHEN and CDR2 SYDVKM. V gave up 8 bases and J gave up 5 bases, with 15 bases separating them. The CDR3 spells CASYSGVGYGYTF. The CDR3 nucleotides read TGTGCCAGCTACAGCGGCGTCGGGTATGGCTACACCTTC.

The chain recombines TRBV6-1 with TRBJ1-5; D is unresolved. Trimming took off 0 bases at V and 7 bases at J, with 10 bases between the two ends. There are 14 residues in the CDR3. Germline-derived CDR1 and CDR2 are MNHNS and SASEGT. The chain's CDR3 is CASSEAGGRQPQHF. The CDR3 DNA sequence: TGTGCCAGCAGTGAAGCGGGCGGGCGCCAGCCCCAGCATTTT.

The chain joins TRBV12-3 or TRBV12-4 to TRBJ2-1; TRBD2 matches 8 bases. This CDR3 comprises 16 residues. V gave up 3 bases and J gave up 13 bases; unmatched junction bases: 17. This CDR3 is CASSFSRRGGGPRQFF. The DNA of the CDR3 is TGTGCCAGCAGTTTTAGCCGACGGGGGGGCGGCCCCCGACAGTTCTTC.

This clonotype was picked up one time. At one end the junction does not follow the germline gene, possibly because of a read error. This chain connects TRBV5-1 to TRBJ2-5; D call uncertain. The CDR3 length is 14 residues. Germline CDR1 reads SGHRS; CDR2 reads YFSETQ. The CDR3 bases are TGCGTCAGCAGCTTCCCCGACGGTAAAGAGACCCAGTACTTC. This sequence encodes CVSSFPDGKETQYF. The full variable domain, in which reference TRBV5-1 and TRBJ2-5 provide the parts outside the CDR3, is KAGVTQTPRYLIKTRGQQVTLSCSPISGHRSVSWYQQTPGQGLQFLFEYFSETQRNKGNFPGRFSGRQFSNSRSEMNVSTLELGDSALYLCVSSFPDGKETQYFGPGTRLLVL.

This clonotype came up a few times. The chain uses TRBV27 and TRBJ1-4; D may be TRBD1 (6 bases). The V gene lost 8 bases and the J gene lost 6 bases, with 13 bases spanning the gap. The CDR3 consists of 13 residues. Germline V gene lookup returns CDR1 MNHEY and CDR2 SMNVEV (reference sequence). The CDR3 bases are TGTGCCAGCCGGAGGGGGATGGATGAAAAACTGTTTTTT. Protein sequence: CASRRGMDEKLFF.

This clonotype was counted only a few times. V and J are TRBV6-6 and TRBJ2-1; 7 bases agree with TRBD1. This CDR3 is 15 amino acids long. Germline CDR1 and CDR2: MNHNY and SVGAGI (reference sequence). J gave up 5 bases and V 6 bases, and 10 bases lay outside the gene matches. The DNA of the CDR3 is TGTGCCAGCAGCCTACAGCCCACAGGGGACAATGAGCAGTTCTTC. It codes for CASSLQPTGDNEQFF.

The gene calls are TRBV12-3 or TRBV12-4 and TRBJ2-3; D may be TRBD2 (5 bases). V lost 7 bases and J lost 2, with 16 bases in between. This CDR3 contains 15 residues. The CDR3 reads CASNKAGGLTDTQYF. The CDR3 coding sequence is TGTGCCAGCAACAAGGCGGGCGGGCTCACAGATACGCAGTATTTT.

The chain joins TRBV29-1 to TRBJ2-2; 8 bases match TRBD2. The J segment lost 0 bases and the V segment lost 6 bases, leaving 9 bases of the junction unmatched. CDR3 size: 16 residues. Germline V gene lookup returns CDR1 SQVTM and CDR2 ANQGSEA. Here the CDR3 reads CSVPAGAQANTGELFF. The CDR3 coding sequence is TGCAGCGTACCAGCGGGGGCCCAGGCGAACACCGGGGAGCTGTTTTTT.

The V and J genes are TRBV25-1 and TRBJ2-5; no clear D. V shed 0 bases and J shed 1 base, with 6 bases lying between them. The germline CDR1 and CDR2 sequences are MGHDK and SYGVNS. The CDR3 runs to 14 residues. The chain's CDR3 is CASSEYGTQETQYF. The CDR3 DNA reads TGTGCCAGCAGTGAATACGGCACCCAAGAGACCCAGTACTTC.

The V call is TRBV28, the J call TRBJ2-7; D is unresolved. V was pared by 5 bases and J by 2 bases, with 10 bases between. The CDR3 consists of 13 residues. Looked up from germline, CDR1 is MDHEN and CDR2 is SYDVKM. Written as DNA, the CDR3 is TGTGCCAGCAGTGCCCCTATAACCTACGAGCAGTACTTC. Translation gives CASSAPITYEQYF.

The gene calls are TRBV4-1 and TRBJ2-7, with 14 nucleotides matching TRBD2. Germline values: CDR1 MGHRA, CDR2 YSYEKL. Trimming cost V 0 bases and J 7 bases; bases outside gene matches: 11. CDR3 length equals 18 residues. The CDR3 spells CASSQDTRTSGGPEEQYF. The CDR3 DNA reads TGCGCCAGCAGCCAAGATACCCGGACTAGCGGGGGGCCTGAGGAGCAGTACTTC.

The rearrangement joins TRBV27 to TRBJ1-4, with 8 bases that match TRBD1. Germline lookup yields CDR1 MNHEY and CDR2 SMNVEV (reference sequence). V was pared by 5 bases and J by 7 bases, with 9 bases of the junction left unmatched. This CDR3 spans 15 amino acids. CDR3 region: CASSPRAGGVEKLFF. In DNA, the CDR3 is TGTGCCAGCAGTCCACGCGCAGGGGGCGTTGAAAAACTGTTTTTT.

This clonotype showed up just a few times. The rearrangement joins TRBV10-3 to TRBJ2-7, with unresolved D. Germline CDR1 reads ENHRY; CDR2 reads SYGVKD. V dropped 0 bases and J dropped 0 bases, with 6 bases sitting between them. This CDR3 spans 14 amino acids. CDR3 residues: CAISESGISYEQYF. CDR3 nucleotide sequence: TGTGCCATCAGTGAGTCGGGGATCTCCTACGAGCAGTACTTC.

The J gene is TRBJ2-1, the V gene TRBV3-1; 9 bases are shared with TRBD2. This CDR3 is 14 amino acids long. Per the germline V gene, CDR1 is LGHDT and CDR2 is YNNKEL (reference sequence). Unmatched junction bases numbered 3, after V lost 4 bases and J lost 5 bases. CDR3 sequence reads: CASSPRLADNEQFF. The CDR3 DNA follows: TGTGCCAGCAGCCCTAGACTAGCGGACAATGAGCAGTTCTTC.

V and J are TRBV5-4 and TRBJ1-1; D not resolved. V lost 6 bases and J 2 bases, leaving 17 bases between the germline ends. From germline, CDR1 is SGHNT and CDR2 YYREEE (reference sequence). The CDR3 contains 15 residues. The CDR3 region is CASNPRPGVNTEAFF. The CDR3 DNA reads TGTGCCAGCAACCCTAGGCCGGGAGTCAACACTGAAGCTTTCTTT.

V usage is TRBV3-1 and J usage is TRBJ1-6; D unresolved. Germline loops: CDR1 LGHDT, CDR2 YNNKEL (reference sequence). The CDR3 is made up of 12 amino acids. V gave up 1 base and J gave up 13 bases, with 8 bases separating them. This CDR3 reads CASSQASGPLHF. CDR3 in DNA: TGTGCCAGCAGCCAAGCGTCAGGTCCCCTCCACTTT.

This clonotype was counted once. V gene TRBV3-1 combines with J gene TRBJ2-1; D may match TRBD1 or TRBD2 (5 bases each). The germline V and J ends were trimmed by 5 bases and 10 bases, with 21 bases remaining between them. Per the germline V gene, CDR1 is LGHDT and CDR2 is YNNKEL (reference sequence). The CDR3 loop spans 15 amino acids. The CDR3 loop is CASSYLGTPPREQFF. The CDR3 DNA reads as TGTGCCAGCAGCTACCTTGGGACCCCACCAAGGGAGCAGTTCTTC.

This sequence joins TRBV2 and TRBJ2-1; TRBD2 matches at 11 bases. CDR3 length: 14 amino acids. With 6 bases clipped from V and 4 bases from J, the junction kept 2 bases outside the gene matches. Germline lookup yields CDR1 SNHLY and CDR2 FYNNEI. The CDR3 nucleotides are TGTGCCAGCAGGGGACTAGCGGCATACAATGAGCAGTTCTTC. Residues: CASRGLAAYNEQFF. The variable domain in full, with the rest retrieved from reference TRBV2 and TRBJ2-1, is EPEVTQTPSHQVTQMGQEVILRCVPISNHLYFYWYRQILGQKVEFLVSFYNNEISEKSEIFDDQFSVERPDGSNFTLKIRSTKLEDSAMYFCASRGLAAYNEQFFGPGTRLTVL.

This clonotype showed up just a few times. The CDR3 nucleotides are TGTGCCAGCAGCTTAGCGAGGTCAGGGGGCGCGAGGGTGTCGGCCCAGTACTTC. This translates into CASSLARSGGARVSAQYF. This sequence joins TRBV7-2 and TRBJ2-5, with TRBD1 matching over 8 bases. Unmatched junction bases numbered 18, after V lost 0 bases and J lost 9 bases. CDR1 and CDR2 (germline): SGHTA, FQGNSA. The CDR3 has 18 residues.

V and J are TRBV6-5 and TRBJ2-1; D unclear. In germline, CDR1 is MNHEY, CDR2 SVGAGI. V shed 5 bases and J shed 6 bases, with 11 bases lying between them. The CDR3 has 13 residues. CDR3 region: CASSPYSVNEQFF. The CDR3 coding sequence is TGTGCCAGCAGTCCGTACTCAGTCAATGAGCAGTTCTTC.

The CDR3 loop reads CASSQEDRGNYGYTF. CDR3 sequence (DNA): TGTGCCAGCAGCCAAGAAGACAGGGGAAACTATGGCTACACCTTC. The gene calls are TRBV14 and TRBJ1-2; TRBD1 aligns across 8 bases. Germline V gives CDR1 SGHDN, CDR2 FVKESK. Trimming removed 0 bases from V and 2 bases from J; junction bases left unmatched: 2. The CDR3 is 15 residues long.

The J gene is TRBJ2-7, the V gene TRBV14; no definite D call. The CDR3 extends over 13 amino acids. Trimming took off 0 bases at V and 9 bases at J, with 12 bases between the two ends. Germline V gene lookup returns CDR1 SGHDN and CDR2 FVKESK. The CDR3 loop reads CASSQEGLRRQYF. The CDR3 DNA reads as TGTGCCAGCAGCCAAGAAGGTCTCCGCCGGCAGTACTTC.

V gene TRBV7-9 combines with J gene TRBJ2-6; perhaps TRBD2 as D (6 bases). Germline V gene lookup returns CDR1 SEHNR and CDR2 FQNEAQ (reference sequence). With 5 bases removed from V and 0 bases from J, the gap between germline ends came to 17 bases. The CDR3 loop spans 18 amino acids. CDR3 DNA: TGTGCCAGCAGCCCCCCCCCAGGACTAAGCTCTGGGGCCAACGTCCTGACTTTC. The encoded protein is CASSPPPGLSSGANVLTF.